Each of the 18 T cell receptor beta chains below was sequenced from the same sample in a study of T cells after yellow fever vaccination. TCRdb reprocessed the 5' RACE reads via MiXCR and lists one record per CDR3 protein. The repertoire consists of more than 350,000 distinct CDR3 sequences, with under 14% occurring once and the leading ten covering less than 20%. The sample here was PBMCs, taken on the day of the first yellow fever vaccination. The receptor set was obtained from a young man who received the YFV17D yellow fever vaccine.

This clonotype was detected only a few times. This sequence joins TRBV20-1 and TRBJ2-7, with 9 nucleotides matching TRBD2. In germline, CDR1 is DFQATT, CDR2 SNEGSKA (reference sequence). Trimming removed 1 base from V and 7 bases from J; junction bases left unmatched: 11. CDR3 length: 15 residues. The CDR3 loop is CSARGGLAGTKEQYF. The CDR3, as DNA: TGCAGTGCTAGAGGAGGCCTAGCGGGGACCAAAGAGCAGTACTTC.

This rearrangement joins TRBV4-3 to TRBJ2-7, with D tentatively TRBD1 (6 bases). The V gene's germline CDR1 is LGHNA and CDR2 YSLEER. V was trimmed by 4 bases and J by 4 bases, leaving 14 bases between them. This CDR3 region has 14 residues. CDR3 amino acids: CASSPWDKKYEQYF. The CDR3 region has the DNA TGCGCCAGCAGCCCTTGGGACAAGAAATACGAGCAGTACTTC.

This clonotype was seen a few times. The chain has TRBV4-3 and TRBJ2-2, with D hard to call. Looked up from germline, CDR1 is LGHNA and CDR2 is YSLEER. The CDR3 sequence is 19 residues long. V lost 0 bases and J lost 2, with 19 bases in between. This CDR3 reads CASSQDRGLGPGNTGELFF. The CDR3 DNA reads TGCGCCAGCAGCCAAGATCGAGGTCTTGGGCCGGGCAACACCGGGGAGCTGTTTTTT.

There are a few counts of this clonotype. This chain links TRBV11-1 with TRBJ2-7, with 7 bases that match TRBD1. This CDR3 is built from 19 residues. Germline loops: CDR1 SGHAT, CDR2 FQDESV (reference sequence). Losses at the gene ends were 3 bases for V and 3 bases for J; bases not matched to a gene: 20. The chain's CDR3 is CASSFSYRAQGVKSYEQYF. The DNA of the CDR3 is TGTGCCAGCAGCTTCTCCTATAGGGCCCAGGGGGTAAAGAGCTACGAGCAGTACTTC.

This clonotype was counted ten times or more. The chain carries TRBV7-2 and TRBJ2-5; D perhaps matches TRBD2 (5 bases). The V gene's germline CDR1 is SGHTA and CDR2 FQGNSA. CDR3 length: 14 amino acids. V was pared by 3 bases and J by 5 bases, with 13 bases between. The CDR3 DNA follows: TGTGCCAGCAGCTTGAGGCCTAGCCGGGAGACCCAGTACTTC. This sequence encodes CASSLRPSRETQYF.

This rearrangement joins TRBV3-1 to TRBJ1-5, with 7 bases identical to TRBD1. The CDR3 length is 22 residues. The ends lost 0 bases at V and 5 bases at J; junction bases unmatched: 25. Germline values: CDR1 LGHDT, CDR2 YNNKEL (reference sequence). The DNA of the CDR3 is TGTGCCAGCAGCCAAGAAAGCCCTCGTAAGTTCCCGACAGGGAATGAGGATCAGCCCCAGCATTTT. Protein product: CASSQESPRKFPTGNEDQPQHF.

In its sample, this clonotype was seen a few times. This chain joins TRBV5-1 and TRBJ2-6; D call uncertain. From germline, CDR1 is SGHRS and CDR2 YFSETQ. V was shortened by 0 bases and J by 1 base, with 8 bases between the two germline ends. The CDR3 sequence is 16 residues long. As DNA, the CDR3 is TGCGCCAGCAGCTTGGCCCCAGGATCTGGGGCCAACGTCCTGACTTTC. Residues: CASSLAPGSGANVLTF.

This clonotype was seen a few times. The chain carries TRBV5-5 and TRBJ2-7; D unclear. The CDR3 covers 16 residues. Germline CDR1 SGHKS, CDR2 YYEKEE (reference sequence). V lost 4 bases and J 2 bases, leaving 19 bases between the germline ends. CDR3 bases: TGTGCCAGCAGCCCCCTCCGGGCGCCTGCCACCTACGAGCAGTACTTC. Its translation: CASSPLRAPATYEQYF.

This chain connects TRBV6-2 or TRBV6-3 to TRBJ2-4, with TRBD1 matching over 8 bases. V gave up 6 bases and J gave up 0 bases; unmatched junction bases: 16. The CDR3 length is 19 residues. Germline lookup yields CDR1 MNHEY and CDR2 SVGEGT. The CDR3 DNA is TGTGCCAGCAGCTCCCTGGAGGACAGGGCTCACCTAGCCAAAAACATTCAGTACTTC. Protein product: CASSSLEDRAHLAKNIQYF.

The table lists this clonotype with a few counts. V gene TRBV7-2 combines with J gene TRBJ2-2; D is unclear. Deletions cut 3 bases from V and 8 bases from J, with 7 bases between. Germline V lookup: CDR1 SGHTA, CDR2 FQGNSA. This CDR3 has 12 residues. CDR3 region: CASSFRWGELFF. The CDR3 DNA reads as TGTGCCAGCAGCTTCCGGTGGGGGGAGCTGTTTTTT.

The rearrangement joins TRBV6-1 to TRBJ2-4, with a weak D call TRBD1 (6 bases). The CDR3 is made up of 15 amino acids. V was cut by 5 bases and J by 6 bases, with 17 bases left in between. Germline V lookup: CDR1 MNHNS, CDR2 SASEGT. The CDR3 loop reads CASSPYRVESNIQYF. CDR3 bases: TGTGCCAGCAGTCCATACAGGGTGGAATCAAACATTCAGTACTTC.

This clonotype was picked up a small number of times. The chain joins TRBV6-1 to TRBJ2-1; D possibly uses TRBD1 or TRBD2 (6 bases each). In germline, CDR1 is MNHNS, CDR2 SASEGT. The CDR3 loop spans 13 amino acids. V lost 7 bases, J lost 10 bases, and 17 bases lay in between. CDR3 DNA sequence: TGTGCCAGCACTCTTAGGGGGGCCGGAGAGCAGTTCTTC. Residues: CASTLRGAGEQFF.

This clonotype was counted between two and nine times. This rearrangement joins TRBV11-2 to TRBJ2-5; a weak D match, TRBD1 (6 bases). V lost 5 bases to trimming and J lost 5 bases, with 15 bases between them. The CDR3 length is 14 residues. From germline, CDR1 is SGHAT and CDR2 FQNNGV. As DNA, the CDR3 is TGTGCCAGCAGCCCGGGCCCTAGGGGGGAGACCCAGTACTTC. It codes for CASSPGPRGETQYF.

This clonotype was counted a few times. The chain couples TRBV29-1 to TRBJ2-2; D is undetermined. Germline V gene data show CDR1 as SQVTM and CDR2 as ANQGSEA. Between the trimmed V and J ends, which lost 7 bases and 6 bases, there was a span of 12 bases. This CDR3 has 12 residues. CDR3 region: CSAEARAGELFF. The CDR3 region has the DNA TGCAGCGCCGAGGCGAGAGCCGGGGAGCTGTTTTTT.

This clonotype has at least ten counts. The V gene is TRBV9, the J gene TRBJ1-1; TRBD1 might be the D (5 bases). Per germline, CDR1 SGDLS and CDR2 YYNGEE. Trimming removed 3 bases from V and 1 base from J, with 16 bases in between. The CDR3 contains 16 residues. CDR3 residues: CASSAAPQGGNTEAFF. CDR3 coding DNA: TGTGCCAGCAGCGCCGCACCGCAGGGAGGGAACACTGAAGCTTTCTTT.

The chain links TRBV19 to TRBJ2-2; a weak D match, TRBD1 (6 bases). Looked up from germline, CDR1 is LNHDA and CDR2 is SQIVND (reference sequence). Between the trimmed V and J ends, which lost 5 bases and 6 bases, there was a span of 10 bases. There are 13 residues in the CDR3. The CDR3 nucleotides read TGTGCCAGTAGTGCACACAGGGCCGGGGAGCTGTTTTTT. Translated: CASSAHRAGELFF.

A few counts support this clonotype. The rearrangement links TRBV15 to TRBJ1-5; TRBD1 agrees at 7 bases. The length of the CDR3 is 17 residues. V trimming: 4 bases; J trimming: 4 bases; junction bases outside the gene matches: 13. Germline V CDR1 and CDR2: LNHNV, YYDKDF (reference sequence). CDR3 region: CATSIKQGLGFNQPQHF. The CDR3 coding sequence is TGTGCCACCAGCATAAAACAGGGGTTGGGATTTAATCAGCCCCAGCATTTT.

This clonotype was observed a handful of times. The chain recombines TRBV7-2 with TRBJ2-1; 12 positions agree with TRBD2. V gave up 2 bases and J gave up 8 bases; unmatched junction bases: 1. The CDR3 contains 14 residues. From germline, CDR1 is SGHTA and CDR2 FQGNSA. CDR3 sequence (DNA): TGTGCCAGCAGCTTATGGACTAGCGGGGATGAGCAGTTCTTC. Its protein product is CASSLWTSGDEQFF.